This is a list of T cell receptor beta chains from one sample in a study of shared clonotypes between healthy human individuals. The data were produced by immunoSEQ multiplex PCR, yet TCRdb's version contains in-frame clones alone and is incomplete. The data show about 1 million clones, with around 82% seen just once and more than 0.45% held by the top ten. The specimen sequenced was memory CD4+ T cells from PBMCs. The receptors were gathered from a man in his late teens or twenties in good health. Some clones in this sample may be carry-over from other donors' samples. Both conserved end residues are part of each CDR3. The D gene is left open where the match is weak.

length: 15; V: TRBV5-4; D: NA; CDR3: CASSKTNDGGYGYTF
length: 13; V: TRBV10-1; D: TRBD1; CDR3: CASSAAGGNEQYF
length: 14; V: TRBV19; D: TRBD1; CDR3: CASSMGQGRNIQYF
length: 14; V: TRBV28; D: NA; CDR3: CASSPMDRGDTIYF
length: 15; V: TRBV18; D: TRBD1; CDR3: CASSVNYRGSGEQYF
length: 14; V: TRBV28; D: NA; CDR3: CASSLPSGNVRYTF
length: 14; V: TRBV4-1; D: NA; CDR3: CASSQVEGLGSQYF
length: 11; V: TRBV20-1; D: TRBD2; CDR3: CSAGTRGEQYF
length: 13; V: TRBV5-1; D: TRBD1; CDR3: CASSLGTGRGAFF
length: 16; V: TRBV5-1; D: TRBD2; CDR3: CASSLAAASGAYEQYF